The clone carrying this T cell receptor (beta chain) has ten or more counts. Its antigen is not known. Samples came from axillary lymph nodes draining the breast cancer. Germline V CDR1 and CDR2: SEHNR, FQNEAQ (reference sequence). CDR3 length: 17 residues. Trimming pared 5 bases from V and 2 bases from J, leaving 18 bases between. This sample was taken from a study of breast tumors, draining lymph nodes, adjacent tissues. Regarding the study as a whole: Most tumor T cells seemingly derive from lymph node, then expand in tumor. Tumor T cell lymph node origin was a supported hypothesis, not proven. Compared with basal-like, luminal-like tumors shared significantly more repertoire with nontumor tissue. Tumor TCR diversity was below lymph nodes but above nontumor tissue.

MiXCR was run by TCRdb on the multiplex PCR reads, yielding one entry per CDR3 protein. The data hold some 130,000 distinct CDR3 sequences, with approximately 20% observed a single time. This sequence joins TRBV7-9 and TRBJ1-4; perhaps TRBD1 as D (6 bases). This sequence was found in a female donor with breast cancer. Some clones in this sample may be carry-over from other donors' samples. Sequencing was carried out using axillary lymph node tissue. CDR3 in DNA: TGTGCCAGCAGCCGTTCCGGTACAGGGCCCACTAATGAAAAACTGTTTTTT. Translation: CASSRSGTGPTNEKLFF.